This T cell receptor beta chain was identified during a study of T cell responses to AZD1222 COVID-19 vaccine. For this clone: Its antigen remains unknown.

Repertoires were generated with immunoSEQ multiplex PCR, while TCRdb's copy carries only in-frame clones and drops some. The sample contains 170,000 or so clones, approximately 95% of which appear only once. V gave up 1 base and J gave up 8 bases; unmatched junction bases: 6. Looked up from germline, CDR1 is SGHTA and CDR2 is FQGNSA. This CDR3 region has 15 residues. Study-wide results and caveats: Most donors were white British and more were female, and clonal diversity was possibly underestimated. Of the AZD1222 recipients, only 6 or 7 were seropositive at baseline. Among vaccine-associated CD4 TCRs, coverage spanned spike, with dominance at 160-218 and 743-854. Vaccination with two AZD1222 doses was followed by a rise in Spike-specific TCR breadth and depth.

The rearrangement uses TRBV7-2 and TRBJ2-1; TRBD2 matches at 9 bases. The clonotype originates from an adult who received the MenACWY meningococcal vaccine as a control. This specimen consisted of peripheral blood, obtained 28 days after the second dose of the MenACWY control vaccine. The CDR3 here is CASSLDPAGGYEQFF. The CDR3 DNA sequence: TGTGCCAGCAGCTTAGACCCAGCGGGGGGCTATGAGCAGTTCTTC. Using reference TRBV7-2 and TRBJ2-1 for the parts outside the CDR3, the full variable domain is GAGVSQSPSNKVTEKGKDVELRCDPISGHTALYWYRQSLGQGLEFLIYFQGNSAPDKSGLPSDRFSAERTGGSVSTLTIQRTQQEDSAVYLCASSLDPAGGYEQFFGPGTRLTVL.